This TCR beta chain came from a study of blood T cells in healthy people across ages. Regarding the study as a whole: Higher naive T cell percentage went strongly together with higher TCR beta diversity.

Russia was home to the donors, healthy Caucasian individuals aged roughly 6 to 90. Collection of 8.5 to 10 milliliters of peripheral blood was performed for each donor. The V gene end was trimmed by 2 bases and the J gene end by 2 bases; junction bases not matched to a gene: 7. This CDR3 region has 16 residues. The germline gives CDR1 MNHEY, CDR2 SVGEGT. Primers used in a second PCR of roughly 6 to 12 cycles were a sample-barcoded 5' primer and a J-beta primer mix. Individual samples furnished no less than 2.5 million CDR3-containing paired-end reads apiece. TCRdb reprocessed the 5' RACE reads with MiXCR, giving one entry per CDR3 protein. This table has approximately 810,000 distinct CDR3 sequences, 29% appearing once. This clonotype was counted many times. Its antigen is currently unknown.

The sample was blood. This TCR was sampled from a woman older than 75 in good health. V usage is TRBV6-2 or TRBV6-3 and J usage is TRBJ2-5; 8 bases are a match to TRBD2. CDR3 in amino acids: CASSYASGGPQETQYF. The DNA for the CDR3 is TGTGCCAGCAGTTACGCCAGCGGGGGCCCTCAAGAGACCCAGTACTTC.